This passage covers 2 T cell receptor beta chains from one sample sequenced in a study of blood T cell repertoires in COVID-19. The table came from immunoSEQ multiplex PCR; TCRdb's copy has only in-frame clones and leaves some out. The sample carries 250,000 to 300,000 clones, 85% to 90% recorded once. The sample comprised PBMCs or T cells enriched from blood (not recorded which). The receptors were gathered from an older woman who had recovered from COVID-19.

CDR3 region: CASSQYVDEQYF. CDR3 DNA sequence: TGTGCCAGTAGCCAGTACGTGGACGAGCAGTACTTC. The chain employs TRBV19 and TRBJ2-7; D is unresolved. Germline CDR1 LNHDA, CDR2 SQIVND (reference sequence). This CDR3 is 12 amino acids long. Trimming took 6 bases from V and 5 from J, leaving 11 bases between them. Full variable domain (missing parts from reference TRBV19 and TRBJ2-7): DGGITQSPKYLFRKEGQNVTLSCEQNLNHDAMYWYRQDPGQGLRLIYYSQIVNDFQKGDIAEGYSVSREKKESFPLTVTSAQKNPTAFYLCASSQYVDEQYFGPGTRLTVT.

The V call is TRBV24-1, the J call TRBJ2-1; 8 bases match TRBD1. Losses at the gene ends were 3 bases for V and 8 bases for J; bases not matched to a gene: 14. This CDR3 is built from 17 residues. The germline CDR1 and CDR2 sequences are KGHDR and SFDVKD. In DNA form, the CDR3 reads TGTGCCACCAGTGATCCACCAGGACAGGGTGAGAGGGATGAGCAGTTCTTC. Amino acids: CATSDPPGQGERDEQFF.